A single sample gave rise to the 10 T cell receptor beta chains below, sequenced in a study of blood T cells in healthy people across ages (dated by TCRdb to the mid-2010s). Libraries were constructed by 5' RACE. Sequencer: Illumina HiSeq 2500. A second PCR of 7 to 11 cycles was performed with a sample-barcoded 5' primer and a J-beta primer mix. TCRdb applied fastp at Q25 and MiXCR to the public reads, then kept only in-frame beta chains. Rows are unified per CDR3 protein, each entry keeping the most common DNA and genes. The sample yields around 780,000 distinct CDR3 sequences; around a quarter were counted once. Jointly, the top ten make up over 2.5% of the sample. The same sample was also used in a study of T cells of mothers and their children.

Specimen: blood. These TCRs come from a boy younger than 18 in good health.

The chain uses TRBV5-1 and TRBJ1-4; D may be TRBD1 (5 bases). Germline CDR1 and CDR2: SGHRS and YFSETQ. V was shortened by 1 base and J by 3 bases, with 10 bases between the two germline ends. The CDR3 sequence is 15 residues long. This chain's CDR3 is CASSLRGIPNEKLFF. The CDR3 coding sequence is TGCGCCAGCAGCTTGAGGGGAATTCCTAATGAAAAACTGTTTTTT. The complete variable domain, with remaining parts taken from reference TRBV5-1 and TRBJ1-4, reads KAGVTQTPRYLIKTRGQQVTLSCSPISGHRSVSWYQQTPGQGLQFLFEYFSETQRNKGNFPGRFSGRQFSNSRSEMNVSTLELGDSALYLCASSLRGIPNEKLFFGSGTQLSVL.

The V call is TRBV12-3 or TRBV12-4, the J call TRBJ2-1, with 15 nucleotides matching TRBD2. The CDR3 runs to 20 residues. V lost 7 bases, J lost 4 bases, and 17 bases stayed unmatched. CDR3 sequence (DNA): TGTGCCAGCAAGTCGTCAACCGGGACTAGCGGGGGGAAACCATACAATGAGCAGTTCTTC. It is translated as CASKSSTGTSGGKPYNEQFF.

This clonotype has more than one count but fewer than ten. This chain links TRBV29-1 with TRBJ2-7; 9 bases align to TRBD1. The CDR3 is made up of 13 amino acids. In germline, CDR1 is SQVTM, CDR2 ANQGSEA. The V and J ends lost 4 bases and 6 bases, in that order; junction bases with no gene match: 7. CDR3 loop: CSVGTGVYGEQYF. As DNA, the CDR3 is TGCAGCGTTGGGACAGGGGTCTACGGCGAGCAGTACTTC.

This clonotype was seen more than once but under ten times. J is TRBJ2-7 and V is TRBV6-1; 7 nucleotides align to TRBD1. In germline, CDR1 is MNHNS, CDR2 SASEGT. V was clipped by 7 bases and J by 7 bases; unmatched bases: 16. The CDR3 extends over 15 amino acids. The CDR3 reads CASIRQGGASWEQYF. As DNA, the CDR3 is TGTGCCAGCATCAGACAAGGGGGCGCCTCTTGGGAGCAGTACTTC.

The CDR3 protein is CAISHTSGGAGEQYF. The CDR3 nucleotides are TGTGCCATCAGTCACACTAGCGGGGGGGCGGGCGAGCAGTACTTC. The chain is built from TRBV10-3 and TRBJ2-7, with 13 nucleotides matching TRBD2. The CDR3 runs to 15 residues. Germline CDR1 is ENHRY and CDR2 is SYGVKD. After removal of 5 bases from V and 6 bases from J, the junction contained 7 bases not matched to a gene.

The sample holds a few counts of this clonotype. The chain recombines TRBV7-9 with TRBJ2-5; 9 bases agree with TRBD1. The end of the DNA aligns better with TRBJ2-7, so the J call may be wrong. The CDR3 runs to 12 residues. CDR1 is SEHNR and CDR2 is FQNEAQ in the germline V gene (reference sequence). The DNA of the CDR3 is TGTGCCAGTGGGACAGGGCAGTACGAGCAGTACTTC. This gives the protein CASGTGQYEQYF.

Concerning this clonotype itself: The junction does not match germline at one end; this may be a read error. V usage is TRBV11-2 and J usage is TRBJ2-7, with D maybe TRBD1 (6 bases). Germline CDR1 reads SGHAT; CDR2 reads FQNNGV. This CDR3 is built from 12 residues. The CDR3 loop reads CASSVDRSEQYF. CDR3 in DNA: TGTGCCAGCAGCGTAGACAGGAGCGAGCAGTACTTC. The whole variable domain, remainder taken from reference TRBV11-2 and TRBJ2-7, is EAGVAQSPRYKIIEKRQSVAFWCNPISGHATLYWYQQILGQGPKLLIQFQNNGVVDDSQLPKDRFSAERLKGVDSTLKIQPAKLEDSAVYLCASSVDRSEQYFGPGTRLTVT.

This clonotype turned up a few times. This chain connects TRBV10-3 to TRBJ1-2; D remains unclear. Between the trimmed V and J ends, which lost 2 bases and 8 bases, there was a span of 15 bases. The CDR3 length is 14 residues. The germline V gene has CDR1 ENHRY and CDR2 SYGVKD. The CDR3: CAISEPSGPPGYTF. In DNA form, the CDR3 reads TGTGCCATCAGTGAGCCAAGCGGTCCCCCCGGCTACACCTTC.

This clonotype was detected only a few times. The chain is built from TRBV4-2 and TRBJ2-5; D could derive from TRBD1 or TRBD2 (7 bases each). The end of the DNA aligns better with TRBJ2-7, so the J call may be wrong. The CDR3 length is 13 residues. The germline V gene encodes CDR1 LGHNA and CDR2 YNFKEQ. The CDR3 loop reads CASAGGESNEQYF. CDR3 coding DNA: TGTGCCAGCGCAGGGGGGGAGAGTAACGAGCAGTACTTC.

This clonotype was picked up a small number of times. This chain uses TRBV7-6 with TRBJ1-4, with 10 bases identical to TRBD1. This CDR3 is 17 amino acids long. The V gene's germline CDR1 is SGHVS and CDR2 FNYEAQ. V was clipped by 6 bases and J by 6 bases; unmatched bases: 13. The CDR3: CASSPTPDRGLDEKLFF. CDR3 sequence (DNA): TGTGCCAGCAGTCCAACACCAGACAGGGGGCTGGATGAAAAACTGTTTTTT.